The 27 T cell receptor beta chains listed next were all sequenced from one sample in a study of T cell responses to AZD1222 COVID-19 vaccine. The assay was immunoSEQ multiplex PCR, and TCRdb's table has in-frame clones only and misses some. The table includes 100,000 to 120,000 clones, about 85% detected once. Material: peripheral blood, obtained on day 0 of AZD1222 vaccination. These receptors came from an adult in good health.

The chain combines TRBV28 with TRBJ1-2; D remains unclear. V lost 3 bases to trimming and J lost 8 bases, with 10 bases between them. The CDR3 runs 12 residues. From germline, CDR1 is MDHEN and CDR2 SYDVKM. The CDR3 is CASSLSLGGYTF. CDR3 DNA sequence: TGTGCCAGCAGTTTGTCTCTAGGAGGCTACACCTTC.

The chain couples TRBV3-1 (or the pseudogene TRBV3-2) to TRBJ2-2, with unresolved D. This CDR3 has 17 amino acids. In germline, CDR1 is LGHDT, CDR2 YNNKEL (reference sequence). Between the trimmed V and J ends, which lost 4 bases and 2 bases, there was a span of 17 bases. The chain's CDR3 is CASSLTPARTNTGELFF. CDR3 sequence (DNA): TGTGCCAGCAGCCTCACGCCGGCACGTACAAACACCGGGGAGCTGTTTTTT.

The chain combines TRBV27 with TRBJ1-2, with TRBD1 matching 9 bases. The J segment lost 9 bases and the V segment lost 5 bases, leaving 13 bases of the junction unmatched. Germline V gene lookup returns CDR1 MNHEY and CDR2 SMNVEV (reference sequence). This CDR3 comprises 15 residues. DNA for the CDR3: TGTGCCAGCAGTAGCACTGGGACAGGGCAGCGACGCTACACCTTC. The encoded protein is CASSSTGTGQRRYTF.

The chain couples TRBV29-1 to TRBJ2-1, with a possible D match to TRBD1 (6 bases). The length of the CDR3 is 12 residues. Germline V gene data show CDR1 as SQVTM and CDR2 as ANQGSEA. V shed 6 bases and J shed 8 bases, with 14 bases lying between them. The CDR3 DNA reads as TGCAGCGTGAACCGACAGGTCCATGAGCAGTTCTTC. Protein sequence: CSVNRQVHEQFF.

The chain combines TRBV6-5 with TRBJ1-2; perhaps TRBD1 as D (6 bases). This CDR3 is 15 amino acids long. The germline gives CDR1 MNHEY, CDR2 SVGAGI. Deletions cut 6 bases from V and 3 bases from J, with 17 bases between. CDR3 sequence: CASRRQATADYGYTF. CDR3 in DNA: TGTGCCAGCAGACGACAGGCGACAGCCGACTATGGCTACACCTTC.

This clone occurred once. The genes are TRBV24-1 and TRBJ2-3, with D possibly matching TRBD1 (6 bases). V shed 4 bases and J shed 5 bases, with 12 bases lying between them. Germline V gene data show CDR1 as KGHDR and CDR2 as SFDVKD. This CDR3 spans 14 amino acids. The CDR3 is CATSETGQLDTQYF. In DNA, the CDR3 is TGTGCCACCAGTGAAACCGGACAGTTAGATACGCAGTATTTT.

A single count supports this clone. The CDR3 here is CASSLSSGTAYEQYF. The CDR3 DNA follows: TGCGCCAGCAGCTTGTCTAGCGGGACAGCCTACGAGCAGTACTTC. This chain links TRBV5-1 with TRBJ2-7; 9 bases map to TRBD2. Germline V lookup: CDR1 SGHRS, CDR2 YFSETQ. The V segment lost 1 base and the J segment 2 bases; nucleotides outside the gene matches: 4. The CDR3 covers 15 residues.

The genes are TRBV5-1 and TRBJ1-5; no reliable D call. This CDR3 spans 13 amino acids. Germline V gene data show CDR1 as SGHRS and CDR2 as YFSETQ. The germline V and J ends were trimmed by 0 bases and 7 bases, with 8 bases remaining between them. The CDR3, as DNA: TGCGCCAGCAGCTTGGTGACTGGGCAGCCCCAGCATTTT. This encodes CASSLVTGQPQHF.

The chain uses TRBV4-1 and TRBJ2-7, with 9 bases identical to TRBD1. CDR1 is MGHRA and CDR2 is YSYEKL in the germline V gene. Trimming took 3 bases from V and 2 from J; bases not matched to a gene: 5. The CDR3 has 15 amino acids. CDR3 sequence: CASSQAGTGPYEQYF. CDR3 nucleotides: TGCGCCAGCAGCCAGGCCGGGACAGGGCCCTACGAGCAGTACTTC.

This clone has just a few counts. The V call is TRBV7-9, the J call TRBJ1-6, with TRBD1 matching 8 bases. After removal of 5 bases from V and 5 bases from J, the junction contained 11 bases not matched to a gene. The CDR3 is 17 residues long. CDR1 SEHNR and CDR2 FQNEAQ come from the germline V gene (reference sequence). CDR3 bases: TGTGCCAGCAGCGGACCCCAGGGGGCTCCAAATAATTCACCCCTCCACTTT. Residues: CASSGPQGAPNNSPLHF. The whole variable domain, filled in from reference TRBV7-9 and TRBJ1-6, reads DTGVSQNPRHKITKRGQNVTFRCDPISEHNRLYWYRQTLGQGPEFLTYFQNEAQLEKSRLLSDRFSAERPKGSFSTLEIQRTEQGDSAMYLCASSGPQGAPNNSPLHFGNGTRLTVT.

In DNA, the CDR3 is TGCGCCAGCAGCTTTTCGGCGGGGGGTTTCACAGATACGCAGTATTTT. It translates to CASSFSAGGFTDTQYF. The chain employs TRBV5-1 and TRBJ2-3; 8 bases align to TRBD2. With 2 bases clipped from V and 2 bases from J, the junction kept 7 bases outside the gene matches. This CDR3 has 16 residues. Per the germline V gene, CDR1 is SGHRS and CDR2 is YFSETQ.

This clone was observed once. V is TRBV6-5 and J is TRBJ2-7; no clear D gene. The CDR3 sequence is 13 residues long. V gave up 4 bases and J gave up 4 bases, with 11 bases separating them. Germline loops: CDR1 MNHEY, CDR2 SVGAGI. This CDR3 is CASSWARAYEQYF. Written as DNA, the CDR3 is TGTGCCAGCAGTTGGGCTAGGGCTTACGAGCAGTACTTC.

This sequence joins TRBV18 and TRBJ1-4; 7 bases align to TRBD1. Looked up from germline, CDR1 is KGHSH and CDR2 is LQKENI. The CDR3 length is 19 residues. The V gene end was trimmed by 3 bases and the J gene end by 0 bases; junction bases not matched to a gene: 13. The chain's CDR3 is CASSPVPGNRGTTNEKLFF. The CDR3 coding sequence is TGTGCCAGCTCACCTGTGCCCGGAAACAGGGGAACAACTAATGAAAAACTGTTTTTT.

The chain is built from TRBV14 and TRBJ2-1, with D possibly TRBD1 on 5 matching bases. V was clipped by 1 base and J by 5 bases, with 12 bases between them. This CDR3 is built from 15 residues. Looked up from germline, CDR1 is SGHDN and CDR2 is FVKESK. Written as DNA, the CDR3 is TGTGCCAGCAGCCAAGTATTGGGGCCCAACAATGAGCAGTTCTTC. Protein product: CASSQVLGPNNEQFF.

The CDR3 DNA follows: TGTGCCAGCAGACTCGACAGGGGGAGCCAGCCCCAGCATTTT. Translated: CASRLDRGSQPQHF. The rearrangement uses TRBV27 and TRBJ1-5, with 9 bases that match TRBD1. There are 14 residues in the CDR3. V was pared by 6 bases and J by 7 bases, with 7 bases of the junction left unmatched. Germline V lookup: CDR1 MNHEY, CDR2 SMNVEV (reference sequence).

The J gene is TRBJ1-1, the V gene TRBV6-5, with a weak D call TRBD1 (5 bases). V lost 8 bases and J 1 base, leaving 17 bases between the germline ends. CDR3 length: 15 residues. Germline CDR1 MNHEY, CDR2 SVGAGI. The DNA for the CDR3 is TGTGCCAGCCAACTCGGAGGGGACCCGAACACTGAAGCTTTCTTT. It yields the protein CASQLGGDPNTEAFF.

V is TRBV21-1 and J is TRBJ2-7; no check of the table's D call, TRBD1, against the DNA was made. TRBV21-1 is assigned pseudogene status. CDR3 length: 16 amino acids. The CDR3: CASSTNRRTITYEQYF. CDR3 DNA: TGTGCCAGCAGCACCAACAGGCGAACCATTACCTACGAGCAGTACTTC.

The J gene is TRBJ2-1, the V gene TRBV15; 10 positions agree with TRBD2. V lost 5 bases to trimming and J lost 5 bases; unmatched junction nucleotides: 12. CDR1 is LNHNV, CDR2 YYDKDF, per germline (reference sequence). This CDR3 contains 17 residues. This CDR3 reads CATSFNWGTSADNEQFF. CDR3 sequence (DNA): TGTGCCACCAGCTTCAACTGGGGGACTAGCGCCGACAATGAGCAGTTCTTC.

This chain uses TRBV6-5 with TRBJ2-7; D not resolved. Germline V gene data show CDR1 as MNHEY and CDR2 as SVGAGI. Trimming took 0 bases from V and 3 from J, leaving 9 bases between them. The CDR3 is made up of 14 amino acids. The CDR3, as DNA: TGTGCCAGCAGTTACTCGGGCTCCTTCTACGAGCAGTACTTC. Its translation is CASSYSGSFYEQYF.

The gene calls are TRBV7-2 and TRBJ1-3; D possibly corresponds to TRBD1 (5 bases). Germline V gives CDR1 SGHTA, CDR2 FQGNSA. Trimming cost V 4 bases and J 8 bases, with 18 bases left between them. The CDR3 spans 15 residues. CDR3 amino acids: CASSWDPGPGDTIYF. DNA for the CDR3: TGTGCCAGCAGCTGGGATCCGGGACCCGGGGACACCATATATTTT.

The rearrangement joins TRBV18 to TRBJ2-6; no firm D call. The V end lost 0 bases, the J end lost 0 bases, and 6 bases lay between the germline ends. The germline V gene encodes CDR1 KGHSH and CDR2 LQKENI. This CDR3 has 16 residues. The CDR3 protein is CASSPPLGSGANVLTF. Here the CDR3 DNA reads TGTGCCAGCTCACCACCGTTGGGCTCTGGGGCCAACGTCCTGACTTTC.

This chain connects TRBV7-7 to TRBJ2-1; 9 positions match TRBD1. Germline CDR1 is SSHAT and CDR2 is FNYEAQ (reference sequence). This CDR3 spans 15 amino acids. V shed 5 bases and J 4 bases; nucleotides not matched to a gene: 6. CDR3 region: CASSQDRGEYNEQFF. The DNA for the CDR3 is TGTGCCAGCAGCCAGGACAGGGGAGAGTACAATGAGCAGTTCTTC. Supplemented by reference TRBV7-7 and TRBJ2-1, the full variable domain reads GAGVSQSPRYKVTKRGQDVTLRCDPISSHATLYWYQQALGQGPEFLTYFNYEAQPDKSGLPSDRFSAERPEGSISTLTIQRTEQRDSAMYRCASSQDRGEYNEQFFGPGTRLTVL.

V and J are TRBV12-5 and TRBJ2-7; 7 bases match TRBD2. V gave up 6 bases and J gave up 7 bases; unmatched junction bases: 21. CDR1 LGHNT and CDR2 FRNRAP come from the germline V gene. The CDR3 spans 17 residues. CDR3 region: CASGSGGLGIIGEEQYF. As DNA, the CDR3 is TGTGCTAGTGGCTCAGGAGGACTAGGAATTATCGGCGAAGAGCAGTACTTC.

CDR3 loop: CASSSRTSGGRGKNIQYF. The CDR3 region has the DNA TGTGCCAGCAGCTCGCGGACTAGCGGGGGGAGGGGCAAAAACATTCAGTACTTC. The chain employs TRBV13 and TRBJ2-4, with TRBD2 matching 14 bases. V dropped 4 bases and J dropped 3; count of bases not matched to a gene: 8. The germline CDR1 and CDR2 sequences are PRHDT and FYEKMQ (reference sequence). The CDR3 extends over 18 amino acids.

The V and J genes are TRBV11-2 and TRBJ2-7; the match to TRBD1 covers 7 bases. This CDR3 has 16 residues. Losses at the gene ends were 2 bases for V and 3 bases for J; bases not matched to a gene: 10. CDR1 is SGHAT, CDR2 FQNNGV, per germline. The CDR3 sequence: CASSLQNSAGGYEQYF. The CDR3 bases are TGTGCCAGCAGCTTACAAAACTCGGCAGGGGGCTACGAGCAGTACTTC. Together with reference TRBV11-2 and TRBJ2-7, the CDR3 gives the full variable domain: EAGVAQSPRYKIIEKRQSVAFWCNPISGHATLYWYQQILGQGPKLLIQFQNNGVVDDSQLPKDRFSAERLKGVDSTLKIQPAKLEDSAVYLCASSLQNSAGGYEQYFGPGTRLTVT.

This chain connects TRBV3-1 (or the pseudogene TRBV3-2) to TRBJ2-1, with 9 nucleotides matching TRBD1. The V segment lost 4 bases and the J segment 7 bases; nucleotides outside the gene matches: 8. CDR1 is LGHDT and CDR2 is YNNKEL in the germline V gene (reference sequence). CDR3 size: 15 residues. This CDR3 is CASSLDRGRGNEQFF. The CDR3 DNA reads as TGTGCCAGCAGCCTGGACAGGGGTAGGGGTAATGAGCAGTTCTTC.

This sequence joins TRBV3-1 (or the pseudogene TRBV3-2) and TRBJ1-2; possibly TRBD1 for D (5 bases). CDR3 length: 15 residues. CDR1 and CDR2 from the germline V gene are LGHDT and YNNKEL (reference sequence). V was cut by 0 bases and J by 0 bases, with 8 bases left in between. The CDR3: CASSQEGATNYGYTF. In nucleotides, the CDR3 is TGTGCCAGCAGCCAAGAAGGGGCCACTAACTATGGCTACACCTTC.